The entry below gives a single T cell receptor beta chain sequence along with its context. This clonotype was seen more than once but under ten times. Its specific antigen is unknown. It has no much larger one-base neighbor in the sample; base qualities were not kept. The source of the sample is a study of identical twins (dated by TCRdb to about 2016). The study in broad terms: To test whether fetal clonotypes persist, this study deep-sequenced TCR alpha and beta repertoires from monozygotic twins, from unrelated adults of various ages, and from cord blood. Replicate twin experiments were performed at different times using different library preparation protocols to rule out contamination. On the study overall, not on this receptor specifically: Zero-insertion analyses could be partly confounded by invariant T cells such as MAIT and iNKT, though diverse VJ usage argued against such confounding for most clonotypes. Because the same donors could not be followed over many years, conclusions were based on cross-sectional statistical analysis. Compared with coincidental sharing between unrelated individuals, an excess of low generation-probability sequences was observed among out-of-frame TCR alpha sequences shared between twins. Abundant cord blood beta clonotypes had fewer insertions, young adult naive repertoires showed a similar but weaker trend, and memory repertoires showed no such trend. Excess twin sharing in beta out-of-frame sequences was weaker because fewer shared sequences lowered the signal-to-noise ratio. Out-of-frame TCR alpha sharing in monozygotic twins was systematically underestimated by recombination models, whereas sharing between unrelated individuals was in agreement with the recombination models.

Only healthy Caucasian donors were included. Three pairs of female monozygotic twins, all aged roughly 18 to 29 years, were included in the twin cohort. Peripheral blood mononuclear cells were the source from which RNA for the TCR libraries was isolated. Looking up the germline V gene yields CDR1 WSHSY and CDR2 SAAADI. The CDR3 goes from the cysteine to the phenylalanine over 16 residues. The kept DNA is CDR3 alone, 48 bases in frame from the first base. The junction shows trimming of 7 bases on V and 2 bases on J, and the gene matches do not reach 13 bases of it. The library came from 5' RACE. Data came from an Illumina HiSeq 2000. Template switching introduced a universal primer binding site; the final cDNA contained a unique molecular identifier, enabling accurate counting of TCR cDNA molecules. Specific primers in the conserved constant-segment region were used to synthesize first-strand cDNA for TCR alpha and beta chains. Each cDNA library was double barcoded, with a SMART-Mk sample barcode plus Illumina barcodes, to control for contamination. TruSeq adapter sequences, together with Illumina sample barcodes, were added in two successive PCR steps. TCR alpha and beta cDNA libraries were sequenced on the Illumina HiSeq platform with custom primers. The original methods were these. MiGEC processed the raw reads to extract unique molecular identifiers, while MiXCR was used to determine the CDR3 positions. For each individual, recombination models were inferred using an EM algorithm with the repgenHMM and IGoR tools. Shared clonotype analysis was performed with the tcR package in R, normalizing sharing by the product of cloneset sizes. To study raw recombination free of thymic and clonal selection effects, out-of-frame nonproductive sequences were analyzed. The raw public reads went through TCRdb reprocessing: fastp at Q25, MiXCR clone calling, in-frame beta chains kept. Under each unique CDR3 protein, matching rows form one entry showing the most common genes and DNA. The V and J calls shown here were made by TCRdb, not taken from the authors' results. A total of about 890,000 distinct CDR3 sequences appear in this sample, around an eighth of them only once. About 1.6% of the sample rests with the top ten.

This sample was also put to use in a study of yellow fever vaccine responses in identical twins. That second report states: According to the authors, the vaccine-induced T cell response in identical twins seemed to be partly convergent and partly specific to each individual. In identical twins, the study followed T cell clones that responded to the vaccine with precision.

This clonotype was obtained from a woman aged 18-29 years in good health. The chain uses TRBV10-2 and TRBJ2-7, with 8 bases matching TRBD2. Sequencing was performed on PBMCs. For the CDR3, the sequence is CASTEPGREGAYEQYF. The DNA reads as follows: TGCGCCAGCACAGAACCGGGCCGGGAGGGAGCCTACGAGCAGTACTTC.